This TCR beta chain was captured in a study of vaccination and CD4 T cells after COVID-19. The V gene end was trimmed by 2 bases and the J gene end by 2 bases; junction bases not matched to a gene: 2. The CDR3 totals 14 residues. Germline V lookup: CDR1 MNHEY, CDR2 SVGAGI. Comment on this clonotype: As yet, its antigen is unknown.

Researchers used the Oncomine TCR Beta short-read assay to sequence DNA from cultured CD4+ T cells. TCRdb re-called the PCR reads through MiXCR, storing one row per CDR3 protein. The sample holds under 30,000 distinct CDR3 sequences, around 69% seen once. Noted treatment: roughly ten-day PBMC culture with coronavirus spike peptide pools or control peptides (ViraFEST assay). ViraFEST stimulated the growth of antigen-specific T cells using peptide pools and subsequently profiled their TCRs by sequencing. The source is a human donor who received a COVID-19 vaccine. The rearrangement links TRBV6-5 to TRBJ1-2, with 7 bases identical to TRBD1. This specimen consisted of CD4+ T cells from blood, cultured in vitro, obtained after SARS-CoV-2 vaccination. The CDR3, as DNA: TGTGCCAGCAGTTACGGGGGACAGAACTATGGCTACACCTTC. Its translation: CASSYGGQNYGYTF.